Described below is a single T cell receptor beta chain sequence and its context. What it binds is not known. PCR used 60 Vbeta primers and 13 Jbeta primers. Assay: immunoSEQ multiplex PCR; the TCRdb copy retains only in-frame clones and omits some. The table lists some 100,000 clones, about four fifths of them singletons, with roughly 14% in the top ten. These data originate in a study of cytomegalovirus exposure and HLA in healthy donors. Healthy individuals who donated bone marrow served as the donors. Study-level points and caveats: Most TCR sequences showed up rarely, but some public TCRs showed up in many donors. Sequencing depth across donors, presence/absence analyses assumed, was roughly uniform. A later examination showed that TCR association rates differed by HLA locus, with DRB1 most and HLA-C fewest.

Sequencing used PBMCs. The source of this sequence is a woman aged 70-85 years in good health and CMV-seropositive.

In nucleotides, the CDR3 is TGTGCCAGTAGTATACAGATCCAGGGGCTAGCCAAAAACATTCAGTACTTC. The encoded protein is CASSIQIQGLAKNIQYF. The chain joins TRBV19 to TRBJ2-4; tentatively, D is TRBD1 (6 bases). The V gene's germline CDR1 is LNHDA and CDR2 SQIVND (reference sequence). This CDR3 has 17 amino acids. The ends were cut back, 2 bases at V and 0 bases at J, with 14 bases in the middle. The variable domain in full, with the rest retrieved from reference TRBV19 and TRBJ2-4, is DGGITQSPKYLFRKEGQNVTLSCEQNLNHDAMYWYRQDPGQGLRLIYYSQIVNDFQKGDIAEGYSVSREKKESFPLTVTSAQKNPTAFYLCASSIQIQGLAKNIQYFGAGTRLSVL.